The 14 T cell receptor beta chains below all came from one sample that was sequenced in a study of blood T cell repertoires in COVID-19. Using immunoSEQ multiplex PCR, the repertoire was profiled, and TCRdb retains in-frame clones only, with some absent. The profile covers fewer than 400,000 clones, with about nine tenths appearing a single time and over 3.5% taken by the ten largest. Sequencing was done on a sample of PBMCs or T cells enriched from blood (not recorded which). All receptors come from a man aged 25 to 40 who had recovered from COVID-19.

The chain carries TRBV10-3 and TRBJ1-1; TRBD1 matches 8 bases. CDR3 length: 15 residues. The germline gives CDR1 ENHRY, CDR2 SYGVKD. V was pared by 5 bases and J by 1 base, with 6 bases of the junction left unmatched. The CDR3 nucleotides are TGTGCCATCAGTCACCCCGGACAGGGGAACACTGAAGCTTTCTTT. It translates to CAISHPGQGNTEAFF.

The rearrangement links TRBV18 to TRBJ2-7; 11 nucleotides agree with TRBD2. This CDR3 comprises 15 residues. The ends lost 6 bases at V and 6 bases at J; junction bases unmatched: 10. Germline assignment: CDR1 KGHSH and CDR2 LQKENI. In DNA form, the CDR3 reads TGTGCCAGCTCGGAATCACTAGCGGGAGTTGGCGAGCAGTACTTC. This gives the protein CASSESLAGVGEQYF.

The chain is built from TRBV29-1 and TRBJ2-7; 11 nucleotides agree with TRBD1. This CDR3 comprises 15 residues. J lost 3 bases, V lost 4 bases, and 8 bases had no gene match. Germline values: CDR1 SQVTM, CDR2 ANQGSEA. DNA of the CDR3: TGCAGCGTTGTCGGACAGGGGGCGGTTTTCTACGAGCAGTACTTC. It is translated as CSVVGQGAVFYEQYF.

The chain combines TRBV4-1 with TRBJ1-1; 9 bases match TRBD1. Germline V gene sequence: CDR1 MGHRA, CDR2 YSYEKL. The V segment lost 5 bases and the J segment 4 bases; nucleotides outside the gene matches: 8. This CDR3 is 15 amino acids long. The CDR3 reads CASSFRQGGFTEAFF. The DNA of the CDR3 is TGCGCCAGCAGCTTTCGACAGGGGGGTTTCACTGAAGCTTTCTTT.

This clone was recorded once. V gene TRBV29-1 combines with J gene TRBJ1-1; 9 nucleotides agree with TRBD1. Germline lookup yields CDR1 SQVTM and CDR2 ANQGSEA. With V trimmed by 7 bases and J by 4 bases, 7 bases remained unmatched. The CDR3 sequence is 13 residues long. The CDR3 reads CSAMDRGITEAFF. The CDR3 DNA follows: TGCAGCGCCATGGACAGGGGTATCACTGAAGCTTTCTTT.

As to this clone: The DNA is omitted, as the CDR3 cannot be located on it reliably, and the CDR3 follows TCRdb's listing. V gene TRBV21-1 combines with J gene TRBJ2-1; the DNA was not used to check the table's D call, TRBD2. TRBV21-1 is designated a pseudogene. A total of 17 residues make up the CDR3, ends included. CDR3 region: CASSKAVAGGIYNEQFF.

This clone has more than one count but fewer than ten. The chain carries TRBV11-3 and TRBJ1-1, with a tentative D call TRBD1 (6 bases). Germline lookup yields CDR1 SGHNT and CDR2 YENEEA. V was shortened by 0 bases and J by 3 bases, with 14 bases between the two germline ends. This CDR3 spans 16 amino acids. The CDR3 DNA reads TGTGCCAGCAGCTTAGACGGGCGGGAGGGGGACACTGAAGCTTTCTTT. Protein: CASSLDGREGDTEAFF. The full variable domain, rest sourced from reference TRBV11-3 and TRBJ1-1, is EAGVVQSPRYKIIEKKQPVAFWCNPISGHNTLYWYLQNLGQGPELLIRYENEEAVDDSQLPKDRFSAERLKGVDSTLKIQPAELGDSAVYLCASSLDGREGDTEAFFGQGTRLTVV.

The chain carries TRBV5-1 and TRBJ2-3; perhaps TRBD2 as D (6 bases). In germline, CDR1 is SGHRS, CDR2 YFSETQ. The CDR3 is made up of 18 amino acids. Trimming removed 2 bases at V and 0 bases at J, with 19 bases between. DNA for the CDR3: TGCGCCAGCAGCTTACCTGAGGGCCTAGCGCATAGCACAGATACGCAGTATTTT. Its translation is CASSLPEGLAHSTDTQYF.

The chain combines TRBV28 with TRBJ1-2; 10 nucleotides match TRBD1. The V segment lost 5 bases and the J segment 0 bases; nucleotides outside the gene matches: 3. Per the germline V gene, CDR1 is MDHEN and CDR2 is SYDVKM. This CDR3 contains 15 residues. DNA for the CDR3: TGTGCCAGCAGTGTCGGGACAGGGGCTAACTATGGCTACACCTTC. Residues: CASSVGTGANYGYTF.

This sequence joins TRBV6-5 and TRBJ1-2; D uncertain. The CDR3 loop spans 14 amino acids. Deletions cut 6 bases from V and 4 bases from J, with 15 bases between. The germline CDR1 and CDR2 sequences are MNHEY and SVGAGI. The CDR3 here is CASRLTETIYGYTF. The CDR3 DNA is TGTGCCAGCAGATTGACCGAAACTATCTATGGCTACACCTTC.

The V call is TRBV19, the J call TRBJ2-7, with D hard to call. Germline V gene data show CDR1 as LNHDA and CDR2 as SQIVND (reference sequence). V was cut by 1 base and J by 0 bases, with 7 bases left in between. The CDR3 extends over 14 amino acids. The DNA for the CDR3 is TGTGCCAGTAGTATAGGTCTAAACTCCTACGAGCAGTACTTC. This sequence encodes CASSIGLNSYEQYF. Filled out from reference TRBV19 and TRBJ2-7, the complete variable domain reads DGGITQSPKYLFRKEGQNVTLSCEQNLNHDAMYWYRQDPGQGLRLIYYSQIVNDFQKGDIAEGYSVSREKKESFPLTVTSAQKNPTAFYLCASSIGLNSYEQYFGPGTRLTVT.

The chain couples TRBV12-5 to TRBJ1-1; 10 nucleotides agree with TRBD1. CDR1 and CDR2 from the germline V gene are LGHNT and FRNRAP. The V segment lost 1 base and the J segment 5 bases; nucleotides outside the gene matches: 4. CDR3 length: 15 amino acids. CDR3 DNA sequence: TGTGCTAGTGGTTTGGGGACAGGGGGTTGGACTGAAGCTTTCTTT. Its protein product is CASGLGTGGWTEAFF.

In DNA, the CDR3 is TGTGCCAGCAGCTTAGTGTCAGGCCCAAGAGAGACCCAGTACTTC. Protein sequence: CASSLVSGPRETQYF. The rearrangement links TRBV11-2 to TRBJ2-5; D is unresolved. Germline CDR1 and CDR2: SGHAT and FQNNGV. V was shortened by 1 base and J by 4 bases, with 13 bases between the two germline ends. This CDR3 is 15 amino acids long.

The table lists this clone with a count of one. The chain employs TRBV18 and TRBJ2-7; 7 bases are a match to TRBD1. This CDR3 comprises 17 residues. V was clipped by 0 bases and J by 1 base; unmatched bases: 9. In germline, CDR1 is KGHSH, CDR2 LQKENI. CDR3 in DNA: TGTGCCAGCTCACCACCGATGACGCTGGACAGGTCCTACGAGCAGTACTTC. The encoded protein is CASSPPMTLDRSYEQYF.